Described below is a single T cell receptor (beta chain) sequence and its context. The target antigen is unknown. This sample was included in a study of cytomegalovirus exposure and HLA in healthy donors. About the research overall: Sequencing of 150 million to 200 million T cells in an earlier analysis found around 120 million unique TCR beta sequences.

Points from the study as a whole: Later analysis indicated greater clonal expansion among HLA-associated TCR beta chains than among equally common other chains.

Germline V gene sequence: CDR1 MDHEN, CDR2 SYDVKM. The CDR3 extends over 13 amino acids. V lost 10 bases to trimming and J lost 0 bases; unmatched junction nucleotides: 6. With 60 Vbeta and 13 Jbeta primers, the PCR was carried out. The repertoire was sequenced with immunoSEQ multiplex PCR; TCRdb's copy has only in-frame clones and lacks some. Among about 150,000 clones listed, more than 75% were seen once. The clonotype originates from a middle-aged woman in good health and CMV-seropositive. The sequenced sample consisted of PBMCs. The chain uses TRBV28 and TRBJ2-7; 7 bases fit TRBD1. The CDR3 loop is CAIQGENSYEQYF. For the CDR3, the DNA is TGTGCCATCCAGGGGGAAAACTCCTACGAGCAGTACTTC.